This T cell receptor beta chain was documented in a study of blood T cells in healthy people across ages. Findings of the study overall: One million T cells yielded diversity estimates that were considered underestimates. What prevented conclusive comparison of naive and antigen-experienced cells was that PBMCs were unsorted.

PCR was performed a second time for about 7 to 11 cycles using a sample-barcoded 5' primer and a J-beta primer mix. Via MiXCR, TCRdb re-called the 5' RACE reads, giving one row per CDR3 protein. The sample contains roughly 800,000 distinct CDR3 sequences, roughly 64% of which appear only once. V lost 8 bases to trimming and J lost 3 bases, with 12 bases between them. The germline V gene encodes CDR1 MNHEY and CDR2 SMNVEV (reference sequence). CDR3 length equals 13 residues. Comment on this clonotype: Its target is not known.

The TCR comes from a man in his thirties or forties in good health. Specimen: blood. This sequence joins TRBV27 and TRBJ2-3; D is possibly TRBD1 (6 bases). The chain's CDR3 is CASHSQGTDTQYF. For the CDR3, the DNA is TGTGCCAGCCATAGTCAGGGGACAGATACGCAGTATTTT.